Included here is one T cell receptor beta chain sequence, with context. Its antigen is still unknown. A much more abundant neighbour one base away suggests this may be a read error. The conserved closing phenylalanine or tryptophan is absent in this CDR3, likely reflecting a read error. Amplification of TCR alpha and beta CDR3 regions from RNA used iRepertoire nested multiplex PCR. Input was about 100-450 ng of tissue mRNA or PBMC total RNA. TCRdb re-called the multiplex PCR reads with MiXCR, one entry per CDR3 protein. Of under 200,000 distinct CDR3 sequences listed, 30% to 40% were seen once; the top ten hold 20% to 25%. The entry originates in a study of glioma-infiltrating T cells. Points from the study as a whole: CDR3 overlap between tissue and blood was very small.

The germline gives CDR1 SGHTA, CDR2 FQGNSA. The CDR3 loop spans 12 amino acids. Trimming cost V 7 bases and J 2 bases, with 9 bases left between them. This sequence originates from a human donor with low-grade glioma or glioblastoma, undergoing nonglioma brain surgery, or in good health (not recorded which). Sample: glioma tissue, nonneoplastic brain tissue, or PBMCs (not recorded which). The chain has TRBV7-2 and TRBJ2-7, with unresolved D. CDR3 protein: CASNSSPYEQYS. CDR3 nucleotide sequence: TGTGCCAGCAACTCCTCCCCCTACGAGCAGTACTCC.